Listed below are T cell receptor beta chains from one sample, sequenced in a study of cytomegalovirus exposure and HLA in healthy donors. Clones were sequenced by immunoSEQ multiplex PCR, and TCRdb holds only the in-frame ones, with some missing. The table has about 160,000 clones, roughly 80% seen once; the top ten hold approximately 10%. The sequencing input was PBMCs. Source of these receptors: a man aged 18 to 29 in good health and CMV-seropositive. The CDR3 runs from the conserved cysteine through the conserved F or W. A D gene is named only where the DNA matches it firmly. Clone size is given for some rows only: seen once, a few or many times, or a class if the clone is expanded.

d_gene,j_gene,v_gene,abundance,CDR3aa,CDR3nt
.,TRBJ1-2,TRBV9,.,CASSVDDNYGYTF,TGTGCCAGCAGCGTCGACGATAACTATGGCTACACTTTC
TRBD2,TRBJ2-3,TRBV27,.,CASSSGTSGGRASSTDTQYF,TGTGCCAGCAGTTCCGGGACTAGTGGGGGGCGTGCCTCTAGCACAGATACGCAGTATTTT
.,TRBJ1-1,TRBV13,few,CASSLGRGTEAFF,TGTGCCAGCAGCTTAGGTAGGGGGACTGAAGCTTTCTTT
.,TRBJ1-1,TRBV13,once,CASSLAVTEAFF,TGTGCCAGCAGCTTAGCAGTTACTGAAGCTTTCTTT
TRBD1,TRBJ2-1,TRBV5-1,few,CASSPDRGNEQFF,TGCGCCAGCAGCCCCGACAGGGGCAATGAGCAGTTCTTC
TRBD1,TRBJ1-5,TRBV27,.,CASSTGTGWGQPQHF,TGTGCCAGCAGCACAGGGACAGGATGGGGTCAGCCCCAGCATTTT
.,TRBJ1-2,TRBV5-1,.,CASSWTERSGSYTF,TGCGCCAGCAGCTGGACAGAACGCTCCGGGAGCTACACCTTC
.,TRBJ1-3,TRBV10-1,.,CASSGPGDSGNTIYF,TGCGCCAGCAGTGGTCCGGGAGACTCTGGAAACACCATATATTTT
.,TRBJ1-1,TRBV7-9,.,CASSLAQIGRGAFF,TGTGCCAGCAGCTTAGCGCAAATTGGACGGGGAGCTTTCTTT
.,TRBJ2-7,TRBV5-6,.,CASSLNGEAYEQYF,TGTGCCAGCAGCTTGAACGGGGAGGCCTACGAGCAGTACTTC
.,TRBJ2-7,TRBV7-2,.,CASSFTQGGSEQYF,TGTGCCAGCAGCTTTACACAGGGCGGGAGCGAGCAGTACTTC
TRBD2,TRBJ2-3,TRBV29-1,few,CSVEDGGGFTDTQYF,TGCAGCGTTGAAGATGGCGGGGGTTTCACAGATACGCAGTATTTT
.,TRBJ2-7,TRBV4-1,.,CASSPQGSPYEQYF,TGCGCCAGCAGCCCACAAGGGAGCCCCTACGAGCAGTACTTC
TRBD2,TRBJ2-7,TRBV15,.,CATSRGLVPSYEQYF,TGTGCCACCAGCAGGGGACTAGTCCCCTCCTACGAGCAGTACTTC
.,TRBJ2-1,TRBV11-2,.,CASSSGEQSQFF,TGTGCCAGCAGCTCAGGGGAACAATCTCAGTTCTTC
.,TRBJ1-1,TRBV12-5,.,CASGLRESTEAFF,TGTGCTAGTGGTTTACGGGAGTCCACTGAAGCTTTCTTT
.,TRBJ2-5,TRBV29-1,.,CSVESFSVQETQYF,TGCAGCGTTGAGTCTTTCAGTGTTCAAGAGACCCAGTACTTC
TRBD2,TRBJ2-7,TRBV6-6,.,CASSPRDPGEGEQYF,TGTGCCAGCAGTCCCCGGGACCCGGGGGAGGGCGAGCAGTACTTC
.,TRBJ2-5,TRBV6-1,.,CASSDWPVQYQETQYF,TGTGCCAGCAGTGATTGGCCAGTACAGTACCAAGAGACCCAGTACTTC
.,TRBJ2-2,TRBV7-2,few,CASSLEASANTGELFF,TGTGCCAGCAGCTTAGAGGCTAGCGCGAACACCGGGGAGCTGTTTTTT
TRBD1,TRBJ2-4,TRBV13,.,CASSARQGLAKNIQYF,TGTGCCAGCAGCGCCAGACAGGGTCTAGCCAAAAACATTCAGTACTTC
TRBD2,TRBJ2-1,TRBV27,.,CASTLAGVGSYNEQFF,TGTGCCAGCACTCTAGCGGGAGTTGGTTCCTACAATGAGCAGTTCTTC
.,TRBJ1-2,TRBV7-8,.,CASSWARDQGDGYTF,TGTGCCAGCAGCTGGGCGCGTGACCAGGGTGATGGCTACACCTTC
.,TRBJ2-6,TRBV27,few,CATGKASGANVLTF,TGTGCCACAGGGAAGGCGTCTGGGGCCAACGTCCTGACTTTC
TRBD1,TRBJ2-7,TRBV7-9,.,CASSSGQGEGYEQYF,TGTGCCAGCAGCTCCGGACAGGGGGAAGGCTACGAGCAGTACTTC
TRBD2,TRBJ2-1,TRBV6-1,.,CATGLAEYNEQFF,TGTGCCACTGGACTAGCAGAGTACAATGAGCAGTTCTTC
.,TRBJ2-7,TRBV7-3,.,CASSAPGSPNEQYF,TGTGCCAGCAGCGCCCCGGGGTCTCCTAACGAGCAGTACTTC
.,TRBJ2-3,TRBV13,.,CASSLAGPTDTQYF,TGTGCCAGCAGCTTAGCTGGGCCCACAGATACGCAGTATTTT
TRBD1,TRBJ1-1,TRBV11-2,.,CASSLYQGAVEAFF,TGTGCCAGCAGCTTATATCAGGGGGCGGTTGAAGCTTTCTTT
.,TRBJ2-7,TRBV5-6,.,CASSMRRSHYYEQYF,TGTGCCAGCAGCATGCGACGGAGTCATTACTACGAGCAGTACTTC
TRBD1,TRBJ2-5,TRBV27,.,CASRYGQGFVQYF,TGTGCCAGCAGATACGGACAGGGGTTTGTCCAGTACTTC
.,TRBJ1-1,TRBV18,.,CASSPPVGTEAFF,TGTGCCAGCTCACCACCAGTCGGGACTGAAGCTTTCTTT
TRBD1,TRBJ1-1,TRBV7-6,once,CASSPSRDRGAKMNTEAFF,TGTGCCAGCAGCCCAAGCCGGGACAGGGGGGCCAAAATGAACACTGAAGCTTTCTTT
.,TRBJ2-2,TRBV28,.,CASSLGRTGELFF,TGTGCCAGCAGTTTGGGGCGGACCGGGGAGCTGTTTTTT
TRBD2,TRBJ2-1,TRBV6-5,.,CASGPSGASYNEQFF,TGTGCCAGCGGTCCCAGCGGGGCATCGTACAATGAGCAGTTCTTC
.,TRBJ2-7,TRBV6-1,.,CASSSPTPNSEQYF,TGTGCCAGCAGTTCGCCCACTCCAAACAGCGAGCAGTACTTC
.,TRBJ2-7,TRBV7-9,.,CASSLSIRDTSSYEQYF,TGTGCCAGCAGCTTATCTATTCGGGACACAAGCTCCTACGAGCAGTACTTC
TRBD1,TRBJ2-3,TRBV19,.,CASSIGTGTDTQYF,TGTGCCAGTAGTATCGGGACAGGCACAGATACGCAGTATTTT
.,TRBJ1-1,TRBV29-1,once,CSVSSYDTEAFF,TGCAGCGTTAGTTCCTATGACACTGAAGCTTTCTTT
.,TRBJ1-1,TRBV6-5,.,CASCAGIQAFF,TGTGCCAGCTGCGCGGGGATTCAAGCTTTCTTT
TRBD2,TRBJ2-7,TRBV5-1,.,CASSPTSAFSYEQYF,TGCGCCAGCAGTCCTACTAGCGCATTCTCCTACGAGCAGTACTTC